The 22 T cell receptor beta chains given below trace back to one sample, sequenced in a study of glioma-infiltrating T cells (dated by TCRdb to about 2016). This sample was sequenced with an Illumina MiSeq. The iRepertoire nested amplicon-rescue multiplex PCR (arm-PCR) platform was used to amplify TCR alpha and beta CDR3 regions from RNA. Using fastp trimming at Q25 and MiXCR clonotype assembly, TCRdb reanalyzed the public sequencing data and kept in-frame beta chains. Rows matching on CDR3 protein sequence are summarized as one entry with the most common DNA and genes. This sample lists about 200,000 distinct CDR3 sequences; around 32% were detected once. Of the sample, 20% is held by the ten largest clones. Sequencing used glioma tissue, nonneoplastic brain tissue, or PBMCs (not recorded which). These receptors all come from a human donor with low-grade glioma or glioblastoma, undergoing nonglioma brain surgery, or in good health (not recorded which).

In its sample, this clonotype was seen many times. The V and J genes are TRBV7-6 and TRBJ2-3, with a possible D match to TRBD2 (6 bases). Germline-derived CDR1 and CDR2 are SGHVS and FNYEAQ. V was pared by 5 bases and J by 7 bases, with 22 bases between. The CDR3 is 16 amino acids. The CDR3 region is CASSLWDWGSSNTQYF. As DNA, the CDR3 is TGTGCCAGCAGCCTCTGGGACTGGGGTTCTTCAAATACGCAGTATTTT.

This clonotype occurred many times. V gene TRBV6-1 combines with J gene TRBJ2-4; a possible D gene is TRBD1 (6 bases). Germline values: CDR1 MNHNS, CDR2 SASEGT. The V end was cut by 6 bases, the J end by 7 bases, with 19 bases between. This CDR3 contains 15 residues. In DNA, the CDR3 is TGTGCCAGCAGGGCGTTGGGGCAGGGGACCAACATTCAGTACTTC. Protein product: CASRALGQGTNIQYF.

Ten or more counts support this clonotype. This chain's CDR3 is CASALRSPGGYSYEQYF. The DNA of the CDR3 is TGTGCCAGCGCCTTAAGGTCACCAGGGGGCTATTCCTACGAGCAGTACTTC. The gene calls are TRBV6-2 or TRBV6-3 and TRBJ2-7; 8 bases map to TRBD1. Looked up from germline, CDR1 is MNHEY and CDR2 is SVGEGT. V lost 8 bases to trimming and J lost 1 base; unmatched junction nucleotides: 16. The CDR3 is 17 residues long.

The chain uses TRBV5-1 and TRBJ2-3, with D uncertain. Trimming took off 0 bases at V and 5 bases at J, with 16 bases between the two ends. Per the germline V gene, CDR1 is SGHRS and CDR2 is YFSETQ. CDR3 size: 16 residues. The CDR3 spells CASSLVFIRAGDTQYF. The CDR3 DNA follows: TGCGCCAGCAGCTTGGTATTTATAAGGGCAGGAGATACGCAGTATTTT.

Only a few counts were recorded for this clonotype. The chain combines TRBV5-4 with TRBJ2-3, with 8 bases lining up with TRBD2. CDR3 size: 15 residues. Germline trimming cut 2 bases from V and 5 bases from J; bases unmatched to any gene: 7. Germline V gene lookup returns CDR1 SGHNT and CDR2 YYREEE (reference sequence). This CDR3 is CASSFNGRAKDTQYF. The CDR3 DNA follows: TGTGCCAGCAGCTTTAACGGGAGGGCGAAAGATACGCAGTATTTT. The full variable domain, completed using reference TRBV5-4 and TRBJ2-3, is ETGVTQSPTHLIKTRGQQVTLRCSSQSGHNTVSWYQQALGQGPQFIFQYYREEENGRGNFPPRFSGLQFPNYSSELNVNALELDDSALYLCASSFNGRAKDTQYFGPGTRLTVL.

Comments on this clonotype: The limits of the CDR3 on the DNA are not certain, so only TCRdb's listed CDR3 is given. CDR3 amino acids: CASSLVASGAYNEEYF. The chain combines TRBV7-2 with TRBJ2-7. The CDR3 is 16 amino acids long, termini counted. Germline V gene sequence: CDR1 SGHTA, CDR2 FQGNSA.

The gene calls are TRBV28 and TRBJ2-7; no clear D. Per the germline V gene, CDR1 is MDHEN and CDR2 is SYDVKM. V was pared by 10 bases and J by 1 base, with 14 bases between. This CDR3 spans 13 amino acids. The CDR3 here is CAITQSGSYEQYF. CDR3 sequence (DNA): TGTGCCATCACCCAAAGTGGGTCCTACGAGCAGTACTTC.

A note on this clonotype: One junction end does not reproduce the germline sequence, and a read error may be involved. The CDR3 is CASSLTGTGMVGGYTF. CDR3 DNA: TGTGCCAGCAGCTTGACCGGGACAGGGATGGTTGGTGGCTACACTTTC. V usage is TRBV28 and J usage is TRBJ1-2; TRBD1 aligns across 9 bases. The CDR3 runs 16 residues. Germline values: CDR1 MDHEN, CDR2 SYDVKM.

The table lists this clonotype with many counts. At one end, the junction sequence differs from germline, possibly due to a read error. The chain is built from TRBV7-9 and TRBJ2-3, with D perhaps TRBD2 (5 bases). The germline CDR1 and CDR2 sequences are SEHNR and FQNEAQ (reference sequence). This CDR3 spans 14 amino acids. Here the CDR3 DNA reads TGTGCCAGCAGCCCACAAGCGGCCTACACGGGTAAAGTATTT. It codes for CASSPQAAYTGKVF.

About this clonotype itself: A single base separates this from a much larger clone, so it may be a read error. V is TRBV5-4 and J is TRBJ2-1, with D possibly matching TRBD1 (6 bases). The CDR3 runs to 16 residues. CDR1 SGHNT and CDR2 YYREEE come from the germline V gene (reference sequence). Trimming cost V 0 bases and J 10 bases, with 20 bases left between them. CDR3 nucleotides: TGTGCCAGCAGCTTGGATGCGACAGGAGCTACCTACGAGCAGTTCTTC. The encoded protein is CASSLDATGATYEQFF.

This clonotype was counted at least ten times. The chain recombines TRBV2 with TRBJ2-7; D is unresolved. Germline values: CDR1 SNHLY, CDR2 FYNNEI. CDR3 length equals 13 residues. V was shortened by 4 bases and J by 3 bases, with 10 bases between the two germline ends. The CDR3 region is CASSVGSYYEQYF. DNA of the CDR3: TGTGCCAGCAGTGTGGGCAGTTACTACGAGCAGTACTTC.

As to this clonotype: One base away lies a much larger clone, so this may be a sequencing read error. J is TRBJ1-1 and V is TRBV4-2; 9 bases align to TRBD1. The V and J ends lost 3 bases and 4 bases, in that order; junction bases with no gene match: 9. The CDR3 sequence is 16 residues long. The germline CDR1 and CDR2 sequences are LGHNA and YNFKEQ. The DNA of the CDR3 is TGTGCCAGCAGCCAGCGAGGGGACAGGGATTTCACTGAAGCTTTCTTT. Its translation: CASSQRGDRDFTEAFF.

This clonotype was detected many times. The chain joins TRBV20-1 to TRBJ1-2; a weak D match, TRBD1 (6 bases). The germline gives CDR1 DFQATT, CDR2 SNEGSKA (reference sequence). The CDR3 is made up of 15 amino acids. V lost 0 bases and J lost 4, with 15 bases in between. Here the CDR3 reads CSARDQRQAVYGYTF. In nucleotides, the CDR3 is TGCAGTGCTAGAGATCAAAGACAGGCTGTCTATGGCTACACCTTC.

This clonotype has a count of ten or more. The chain has TRBV7-9 and TRBJ2-3; D perhaps matches TRBD2 (5 bases). Germline CDR1 is SEHNR and CDR2 is FQNEAQ (reference sequence). V lost 1 base, J lost 6 bases, and 11 bases lay in between. The CDR3 spans 14 residues. Here the CDR3 reads CASSLGAAADTQYF. The CDR3 region has the DNA TGTGCCAGCAGCTTAGGAGCGGCGGCGGATACGCAGTATTTT.

This clonotype came up many times. This chain connects TRBV29-1 to TRBJ1-1; D not certain. Germline V gives CDR1 SQVTM, CDR2 ANQGSEA. The CDR3 has 11 amino acids. The V end was cut by 3 bases, the J end by 1 base, with 3 bases between. CDR3 sequence: CSVDRNTEAFF. The DNA for the CDR3 is TGCAGCGTTGACAGGAACACTGAAGCTTTCTTT. The whole variable domain, remainder taken from reference TRBV29-1 and TRBJ1-1, is SAVISQKPSRDICQRGTSLTIQCQVDSQVTMMFWYRQQPGQSLTLIATANQGSEATYESGFVIDKFPISRPNLTFSTLTVSNMSPEDSSIYLCSVDRNTEAFFGQGTRLTVV.

This clonotype was seen at least ten times. The chain combines TRBV7-9 with TRBJ1-1; perhaps TRBD1 as D (5 bases). The length of the CDR3 is 13 residues. Germline V lookup: CDR1 SEHNR, CDR2 FQNEAQ (reference sequence). Trimming pared 1 base from V and 8 bases from J, leaving 11 bases between. CDR3 amino acids: CASSLEAQAEAFF. The CDR3 bases are TGTGCCAGCAGCTTAGAGGCACAGGCGGAAGCTTTCTTT.

Concerning this clonotype: A much bigger clone sits one base away, suggesting this may be a read error. The genes are TRBV19 and TRBJ2-7; tentatively, D is TRBD1 (5 bases). CDR1 and CDR2 from the germline V gene are LNHDA and SQIVND (reference sequence). The CDR3 contains 14 residues. The ends were cut back, 5 bases at V and 3 bases at J, with 14 bases in the middle. CDR3 amino acids: CASSSSTGFYEQYF. As DNA, the CDR3 is TGTGCCAGTAGTTCCAGTACAGGCTTCTACGAGCAGTACTTC.

This clonotype occurred many times. This chain joins TRBV4-1 and TRBJ1-2; tentative D call: TRBD1 (5 bases). Germline CDR1 reads MGHRA; CDR2 reads YSYEKL. V was cut by 2 bases and J by 4 bases, with 17 bases left in between. CDR3 length: 16 amino acids. This chain's CDR3 is CASSQPQTASFYGYTF. In DNA form, the CDR3 reads TGCGCCAGCAGCCAACCCCAGACAGCTTCTTTCTATGGCTACACCTTC.

This clonotype was observed at least ten times. The V call is TRBV20-1, the J call TRBJ2-7; weak D call: TRBD1 (5 bases). Trimming pared 4 bases from V and 1 base from J, leaving 8 bases between. Germline CDR1 reads DFQATT; CDR2 reads SNEGSKA (reference sequence). CDR3 size: 12 residues. In DNA form, the CDR3 reads TGCAGTGCTAATGGGGCTTCCTACGAGCAGTACTTC. Its protein product is CSANGASYEQYF.

This clonotype was observed at least ten times. The chain uses TRBV6-1 and TRBJ2-1; 7 bases align to TRBD2. The germline V gene encodes CDR1 MNHNS and CDR2 SASEGT. The J segment lost 7 bases and the V segment lost 1 base, leaving 10 bases of the junction unmatched. This CDR3 comprises 16 residues. CDR3 sequence reads: CASSEEGTGGGNEQFF. The CDR3 nucleotides read TGTGCCAGCAGTGAAGAAGGGACGGGAGGAGGGAATGAGCAGTTCTTC.

A note on this clonotype: A much more abundant neighbour one base away suggests this may be a read error. The chain carries TRBV27 and TRBJ2-5, with D perhaps given as TRBD1 or TRBD2 (5 bases each). The length of the CDR3 is 15 residues. Germline CDR1 MNHEY, CDR2 SMNVEV (reference sequence). This CDR3 is CASGLQPGPWETQYF. For the CDR3, the DNA is TGTGCCAGCGGTTTACAGCCGGGACCCTGGGAGACCCAGTACTTC.

Many counts were recorded for this clonotype. The rearrangement joins TRBV6-6 to TRBJ2-7, with D hard to call. CDR1 and CDR2 (germline): MNHNY, SVGAGI (reference sequence). CDR3 size: 11 residues. V dropped 2 bases and J dropped 7 bases, with 6 bases sitting between them. CDR3 bases: TGTGCCAGCAGTTACACCAGGGAGCAGTACTTC. This translates into CASSYTREQYF.